The rows below give T cell receptor beta chains drawn from one sample of a study of blood T cell repertoires in COVID-19. Assay: immunoSEQ multiplex PCR; the TCRdb copy retains only in-frame clones and omits some. The sample records some 48,000 clones, approximately 84% being singletons. Input material: peripheral blood. These receptors were collected from a woman older than 75 with COVID-19, enrolled during active disease. Each CDR3 is given with its conserved first and last residue. Fields, in order: V gene, J gene, D gene, clone size, CDR3 protein, CDR3 DNA. A D gene is named only where the DNA matches it firmly. The size entry is marked missing in some rows and otherwise reads once, few, many or a size class.

v_gene: TRBV6-6
j_gene: TRBJ2-5
d_gene: TRBD2
abundance: NA
CDR3aa: CASSYGAGGSQETQYF
CDR3nt: TGTGCCAGCAGTTACGGCGCGGGAGGGTCCCAAGAGACCCAGTACTTC

v_gene: TRBV7-2
j_gene: TRBJ2-4
d_gene: NA
abundance: NA
CDR3aa: CASSLRENIQYF
CDR3nt: TGTGCCAGCAGCTTAAGAGAAAACATTCAGTACTTC

v_gene: TRBV19
j_gene: TRBJ2-2
d_gene: TRBD1
abundance: once
CDR3aa: CASSISGGRTGGDTGELFF
CDR3nt: TGTGCCAGTAGTATATCAGGGGGACGGACAGGGGGCGACACCGGGGAGCTGTTTTTT

v_gene: TRBV28
j_gene: TRBJ2-7
d_gene: NA
abundance: NA
CDR3aa: CASTDAGGISYEQYF
CDR3nt: TGTGCCAGCACCGATGCGGGTGGAATCTCCTACGAGCAGTACTTC

v_gene: TRBV24-1
j_gene: TRBJ2-5
d_gene: TRBD1
abundance: NA
CDR3aa: CATSGNRGSETQYF
CDR3nt: TGTGCCACCAGTGGAAACAGGGGATCAGAGACCCAGTACTTC

v_gene: TRBV5-1
j_gene: TRBJ1-1
d_gene: TRBD1
abundance: few
CDR3aa: CASSLLVAGGNTEAFF
CDR3nt: TGCGCCAGCAGCTTGTTGGTGGCAGGGGGCAACACTGAAGCTTTCTTT

v_gene: TRBV16
j_gene: TRBJ1-5
d_gene: NA
abundance: NA
CDR3aa: CASSPAGLSNQPQHF
CDR3nt: TGTGCCAGCAGCCCCGCAGGGTTAAGCAATCAGCCCCAGCATTTT

v_gene: TRBV5-1
j_gene: TRBJ2-7
d_gene: NA
abundance: NA
CDR3aa: CASSLEGAKQYF
CDR3nt: TGCGCCAGCAGCTTGGAAGGGGCGAAGCAGTACTTC

v_gene: TRBV5-1
j_gene: TRBJ2-7
d_gene: NA
abundance: NA
CDR3aa: CASSLDYGEQYF
CDR3nt: TGCGCCAGCAGCTTGGACTATGGCGAGCAGTACTTC

v_gene: TRBV5-1
j_gene: TRBJ1-4
d_gene: TRBD1
abundance: NA
CDR3aa: CASSLSGTGGEKLFF
CDR3nt: TGCGCCAGCAGCTTGTCGGGGACAGGGGGTGAAAAACTGTTTTTT

v_gene: TRBV27
j_gene: TRBJ2-7
d_gene: NA
abundance: once
CDR3aa: CASSLSGQAWQYF
CDR3nt: TGTGCCAGCAGTTTATCGGGGCAGGCATGGCAGTACTTC

v_gene: TRBV4-1
j_gene: TRBJ2-1
d_gene: NA
abundance: NA
CDR3aa: CASSYGTADYNEQFF
CDR3nt: TGCGCCAGCAGCTACGGGACTGCCGACTACAATGAGCAGTTCTTC

v_gene: TRBV15
j_gene: TRBJ2-3
d_gene: NA
abundance: NA
CDR3aa: CATSRASDTQYF
CDR3nt: TGTGCCACCAGCAGAGCAAGCGATACGCAGTATTTT

v_gene: TRBV30
j_gene: TRBJ1-2
d_gene: TRBD1
abundance: few
CDR3aa: CAWSYRGVVYGYTF
CDR3nt: TGTGCCTGGAGTTACAGGGGGGTAGTCTATGGCTACACCTTC

v_gene: TRBV14
j_gene: TRBJ1-2
d_gene: NA
abundance: NA
CDR3aa: CASSSNFYGYTF
CDR3nt: TGTGCCAGCAGCTCCAACTTCTATGGCTACACCTTC

v_gene: TRBV7-2
j_gene: TRBJ1-1
d_gene: NA
abundance: NA
CDR3aa: CASRPVAEAFF
CDR3nt: TGTGCCAGCAGGCCAGTGGCTGAAGCTTTCTTT

v_gene: TRBV19
j_gene: TRBJ2-1
d_gene: TRBD2
abundance: NA
CDR3aa: CASTMTSGSFDEQFF
CDR3nt: TGTGCCAGTACTATGACTAGCGGGAGTTTCGATGAGCAGTTCTTC

v_gene: TRBV7-6
j_gene: TRBJ1-2
d_gene: TRBD1
abundance: NA
CDR3aa: CASSLDRGNYGYTF
CDR3nt: TGTGCCAGCAGTTTGGACAGGGGAAACTATGGCTACACCTTC

v_gene: TRBV19
j_gene: TRBJ2-7
d_gene: NA
abundance: NA
CDR3aa: CASTPGPSGSYEQYF
CDR3nt: TGTGCCAGTACTCCGGGTCCCTCCGGGTCCTACGAGCAGTACTTC

v_gene: TRBV27
j_gene: TRBJ2-7
d_gene: TRBD1
abundance: NA
CDR3aa: CATGTGLLREQYF
CDR3nt: TGTGCCACCGGGACAGGGTTACTGAGGGAGCAGTACTTC

v_gene: TRBV30
j_gene: TRBJ1-1
d_gene: NA
abundance: NA
CDR3aa: CAWIKPAEAFF
CDR3nt: TGTGCCTGGATTAAGCCCGCTGAAGCTTTCTTT

v_gene: TRBV19
j_gene: TRBJ1-1
d_gene: NA
abundance: NA
CDR3aa: CASSEGENTEAFF
CDR3nt: TGTGCCAGTAGTGAGGGCGAGAACACTGAAGCTTTCTTT

v_gene: TRBV10-3
j_gene: TRBJ1-1
d_gene: NA
abundance: NA
CDR3aa: CAIRGDNRLNTEAFF
CDR3nt: TGTGCCATCAGGGGGGACAACCGATTGAACACTGAAGCTTTCTTT

v_gene: TRBV3-1/TRBV3-2
j_gene: TRBJ2-1
d_gene: NA
abundance: NA
CDR3aa: CASSQGANYNEQFF
CDR3nt: TGTGCCAGCAGCCAGGGGGCCAACTACAATGAGCAGTTCTTC

v_gene: TRBV29-1
j_gene: TRBJ1-3
d_gene: NA
abundance: NA
CDR3aa: CSAERGRNTIYF
CDR3nt: TGCAGCGCCGAAAGGGGGAGAAACACCATATATTTT

v_gene: TRBV30
j_gene: TRBJ1-4
d_gene: TRBD1
abundance: NA
CDR3aa: CAWSVGQGGLTNEKLFF
CDR3nt: TGTGCCTGGAGTGTCGGACAGGGGGGACTTACTAATGAAAAACTGTTTTTT

v_gene: TRBV7-2
j_gene: TRBJ2-3
d_gene: TRBD2
abundance: NA
CDR3aa: CASSSRPSGSVTDTQYF
CDR3nt: TGTGCCAGCAGCTCGCGGCCTAGCGGGTCCGTCACAGATACGCAGTATTTT

v_gene: TRBV19
j_gene: TRBJ1-1
d_gene: NA
abundance: NA
CDR3aa: CASSIGRSSTEAFF
CDR3nt: TGTGCCAGTAGTATAGGGAGGTCAAGCACTGAAGCTTTCTTT

v_gene: TRBV4-2
j_gene: TRBJ2-3
d_gene: TRBD2
abundance: few
CDR3aa: CASSQDSGRAMDTQYF
CDR3nt: TGTGCCAGCAGCCAAGACAGCGGGAGGGCCATGGATACGCAGTATTTT

v_gene: TRBV7-2
j_gene: TRBJ2-7
d_gene: TRBD1
abundance: NA
CDR3aa: CASSLGAGGNEQYF
CDR3nt: TGTGCCAGCAGCTTAGGGGCAGGGGGCAACGAGCAGTACTTC

v_gene: TRBV7-8
j_gene: TRBJ1-5
d_gene: NA
abundance: NA
CDR3aa: CASSLIGGNQPQHF
CDR3nt: TGTGCCAGCAGCTTAATCGGAGGGAATCAGCCCCAGCATTTT

v_gene: TRBV7-2
j_gene: TRBJ1-4
d_gene: NA
abundance: NA
CDR3aa: CASSLAPGEKLFF
CDR3nt: TGTGCCAGCAGCTTAGCCCCCGGTGAAAAACTGTTTTTT

v_gene: TRBV6-5
j_gene: TRBJ1-1
d_gene: TRBD1
abundance: NA
CDR3aa: CASSYTGQGVEAFF
CDR3nt: TGTGCCAGCAGTTACACGGGACAGGGGGTAGAAGCTTTCTTT

v_gene: TRBV5-1
j_gene: TRBJ2-5
d_gene: NA
abundance: NA
CDR3aa: CASSFQGLTRETQYF
CDR3nt: TGCGCCAGCAGCTTCCAGGGGCTGACAAGGGAGACCCAGTACTTC

v_gene: TRBV7-9
j_gene: TRBJ2-5
d_gene: NA
abundance: NA
CDR3aa: CASSLAGGVQETQYF
CDR3nt: TGTGCCAGCAGCTTAGCAGGGGGGGTCCAAGAGACCCAGTACTTC

v_gene: TRBV9
j_gene: TRBJ1-1
d_gene: NA
abundance: NA
CDR3aa: CASRKQGSSEAFF
CDR3nt: TGTGCCAGCAGGAAACAGGGATCATCGGAAGCTTTCTTT

v_gene: TRBV18
j_gene: TRBJ2-4
d_gene: NA
abundance: NA
CDR3aa: CASSPISSSQGNIQYF
CDR3nt: TGTGCCAGCTCACCAATATCATCCAGCCAGGGGAACATTCAGTACTTC

v_gene: TRBV2
j_gene: TRBJ2-7
d_gene: NA
abundance: NA
CDR3aa: CASSAFEQYF
CDR3nt: TGTGCCAGCAGTGCTTTCGAGCAGTACTTC

v_gene: TRBV6-6
j_gene: TRBJ2-1
d_gene: TRBD1
abundance: NA
CDR3aa: CASIYLGTGRYNEQFF
CDR3nt: TGTGCCAGCATCTACCTCGGGACAGGGAGATACAATGAGCAGTTCTTC

v_gene: TRBV9
j_gene: TRBJ1-1
d_gene: NA
abundance: NA
CDR3aa: CASSPQPGRNTEAFF
CDR3nt: TGTGCCAGCAGCCCCCAGCCGGGGAGGAACACTGAAGCTTTCTTT

v_gene: TRBV9
j_gene: TRBJ2-7
d_gene: TRBD1
abundance: NA
CDR3aa: CASSAQGAPHEQYF
CDR3nt: TGTGCCAGCAGCGCACAGGGGGCGCCCCACGAGCAGTACTTC

v_gene: TRBV6-6
j_gene: TRBJ1-5
d_gene: NA
abundance: NA
CDR3aa: CASLITGQGNPQPQHF
CDR3nt: TGTGCCAGCCTCATAACAGGGCAGGGGAATCCTCAGCCCCAGCATTTT

v_gene: TRBV5-5
j_gene: TRBJ2-7
d_gene: TRBD1
abundance: NA
CDR3aa: CASGRQGAYEQYF
CDR3nt: TGTGCCAGCGGGCGCCAGGGGGCCTACGAGCAGTACTTC

v_gene: TRBV7-2
j_gene: TRBJ2-7
d_gene: NA
abundance: NA
CDR3aa: CASSLRQPPYEQYF
CDR3nt: TGTGCCAGCAGCCTCCGACAGCCACCCTACGAGCAGTACTTC

v_gene: TRBV29-1
j_gene: TRBJ1-1
d_gene: TRBD1
abundance: NA
CDR3aa: CSVSPTGERAFF
CDR3nt: TGCAGCGTATCCCCAACAGGGGAGAGGGCTTTCTTT

v_gene: TRBV28
j_gene: TRBJ1-6
d_gene: NA
abundance: NA
CDR3aa: CASLNRVGSYNSPLHF
CDR3nt: TGTGCCAGTCTGAACAGGGTCGGCTCCTATAATTCACCCCTCCACTTT

v_gene: TRBV4-2
j_gene: TRBJ1-5
d_gene: NA
abundance: once
CDR3aa: CASSQEFDTYQPQHF
CDR3nt: TGTGCCAGCAGCCAAGAATTCGACACATATCAGCCCCAGCATTTT

v_gene: TRBV28
j_gene: TRBJ2-7
d_gene: NA
abundance: NA
CDR3aa: CASSFSGGRSYEQYF
CDR3nt: TGTGCCAGCAGTTTCTCCGGGGGGCGAAGTTATGAGCAGTACTTC

v_gene: TRBV19
j_gene: TRBJ2-2
d_gene: TRBD1
abundance: NA
CDR3aa: CASSPWTGTNTGELFF
CDR3nt: TGTGCCAGTAGTCCTTGGACAGGGACGAACACCGGGGAGCTGTTTTTT

v_gene: TRBV28
j_gene: TRBJ1-3
d_gene: NA
abundance: NA
CDR3aa: CASSLWAGSGNTIYF
CDR3nt: TGTGCCAGCAGTTTATGGGCAGGCTCTGGAAACACCATATATTTT

v_gene: TRBV6-5
j_gene: TRBJ1-2
d_gene: TRBD1
abundance: NA
CDR3aa: CASSPPGTANYGYTF
CDR3nt: TGTGCCAGCAGTCCACCCGGGACAGCTAACTATGGCTACACCTTC

v_gene: TRBV10-3
j_gene: TRBJ2-1
d_gene: TRBD2
abundance: NA
CDR3aa: CAISDLLADEQFF
CDR3nt: TGTGCCATCAGTGATCTGCTAGCGGATGAGCAGTTCTTC

v_gene: TRBV28
j_gene: TRBJ2-7
d_gene: NA
abundance: NA
CDR3aa: CASSRLGGTPRVNEQYF
CDR3nt: TGTGCCAGCAGTCGGCTCGGAGGGACCCCCAGAGTAAACGAGCAGTACTTC

v_gene: TRBV19
j_gene: TRBJ1-2
d_gene: NA
abundance: NA
CDR3aa: CASSRDSNYGYTF
CDR3nt: TGTGCCAGTAGTCGGGATTCAAACTATGGCTACACCTTC

v_gene: TRBV28
j_gene: TRBJ1-5
d_gene: TRBD1
abundance: once
CDR3aa: CASSRTGNNQPQHF
CDR3nt: TGTGCCAGCAGTCGGACAGGGAACAATCAGCCCCAGCATTTT

v_gene: TRBV11-1
j_gene: TRBJ2-7
d_gene: TRBD1
abundance: once
CDR3aa: CASRPNRGRGHEQYF
CDR3nt: TGTGCCAGCAGACCTAACAGGGGGCGAGGCCACGAGCAGTACTTC